These T cell receptor beta chains were read from a single sample in a study of response to subunit inactivated influenza vaccine. TCRdb used MiXCR to reprocess the RT-PCR reads, holding one entry per CDR3 protein. The data hold about 780,000 distinct CDR3 sequences, with roughly 20% observed a single time. The source material was PBMCs from blood, sampled 5 days after vaccination. The receptors shown here come from a man in his forties or fifties who received an inactivated influenza vaccine. The CDR3 runs from the conserved cysteine through the conserved F or W.

>TRBV20-1
CSARDPKGGGTEAFF
>TRBV7-8
CASSLVSYGTGSYEQYF
>TRBV5-4
CASSFREVDTQYF
>TRBV29-1
CSVEDPLGGRDTQSF
>TRBV6-5
CASSYSRGSLSTDTQYF
>TRBV20-1
CSAAKEPPRGNEQFF
>TRBV4-3
CASSRIGGFNSPLHF
>TRBV12-3/TRBV12-4
CASSSPSGQGSEQYF
>TRBV20-1
CSARDGQGVAETQYF
>TRBV12-3/TRBV12-4
CASSPASSLYEQYF
>TRBV20-1
CSASIGTSQETQYF
>TRBV5-1
CASSEAVSRAETQYF
>TRBV7-2
CASSPSGGSNTGELFF
>TRBV7-3
CAAAYRRGGPSHQETQYF
>TRBV11-3
CASSLDRLGGPYNEQFF
>TRBV7-4
CASSRRTGTDNEQFF
>TRBV11-1
CASSTLAGSYNEQFF
>TRBV5-6
CASSFTRDSHQF
>TRBV20-1
CSARPQGGRTEAFF
>TRBV18
CASSPLEKGNGYTF
>TRBV7-2
CASSPARLGETQYF
>TRBV20-1
CSAREEGTNYGYTF
>TRBV20-1
CSARAGARGANVLTF
>TRBV10-3
CATSTPDHTEAFF
>TRBV12-3/TRBV12-4
CASSFQYGYTF
>TRBV27
CASSRRGTGEIYEQYF
>TRBV4-3
CASSPEPGWGAGLRF